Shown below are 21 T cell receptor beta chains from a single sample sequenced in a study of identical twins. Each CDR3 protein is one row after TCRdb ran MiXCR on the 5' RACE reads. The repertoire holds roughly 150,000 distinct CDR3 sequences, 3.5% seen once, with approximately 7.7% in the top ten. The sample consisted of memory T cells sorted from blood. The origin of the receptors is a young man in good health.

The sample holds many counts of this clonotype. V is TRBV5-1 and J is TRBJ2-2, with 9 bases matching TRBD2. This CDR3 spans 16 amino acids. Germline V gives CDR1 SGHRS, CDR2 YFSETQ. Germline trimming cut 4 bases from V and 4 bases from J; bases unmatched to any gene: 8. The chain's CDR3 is CASSPVAGVGTGELFF. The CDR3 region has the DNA TGCGCCAGCAGCCCCGTAGCGGGAGTCGGCACCGGGGAGCTGTTTTTT.

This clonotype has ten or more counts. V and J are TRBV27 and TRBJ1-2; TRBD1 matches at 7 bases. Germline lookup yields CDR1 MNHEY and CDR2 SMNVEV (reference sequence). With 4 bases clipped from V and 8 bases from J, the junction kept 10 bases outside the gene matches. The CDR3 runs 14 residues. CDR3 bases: TGTGCCAGCAGTTATCGACAGGGCTCCTTCGGCTACACCTTC. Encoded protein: CASSYRQGSFGYTF.

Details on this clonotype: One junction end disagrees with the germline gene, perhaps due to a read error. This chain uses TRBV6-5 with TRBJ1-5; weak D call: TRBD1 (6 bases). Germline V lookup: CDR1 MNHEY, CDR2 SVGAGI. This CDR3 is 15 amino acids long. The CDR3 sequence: CASSNSGTSNQPQHF. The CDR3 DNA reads TGTGCCAGCAGTAACTCCGGGACATCGAATCAGCCCCAGCATTTT.

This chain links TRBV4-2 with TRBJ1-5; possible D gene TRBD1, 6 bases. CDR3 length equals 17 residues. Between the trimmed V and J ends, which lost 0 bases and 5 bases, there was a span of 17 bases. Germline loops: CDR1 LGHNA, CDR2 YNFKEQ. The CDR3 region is CASSQEGRGLSHQPQHF. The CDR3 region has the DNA TGTGCCAGCAGCCAAGAAGGCCGGGGGCTTAGTCATCAGCCCCAGCATTTT.

The CDR3 loop is CATSDLWTGEGNEQFF. The CDR3 DNA is TGTGCCACCAGTGATTTGTGGACAGGGGAAGGGAATGAGCAGTTCTTC. This sequence joins TRBV24-1 and TRBJ2-1, with 9 bases identical to TRBD1. The trim removed 0 bases at V and 7 bases at J, leaving 6 bases unmatched. Germline CDR1 reads KGHDR; CDR2 reads SFDVKD. This CDR3 region has 16 residues.

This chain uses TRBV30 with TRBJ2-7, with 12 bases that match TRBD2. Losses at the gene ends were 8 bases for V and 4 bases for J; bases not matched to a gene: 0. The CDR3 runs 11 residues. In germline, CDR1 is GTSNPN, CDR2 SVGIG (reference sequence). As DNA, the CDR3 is TGTGCCGGGACTAGCGGGTACGAGCAGTACTTC. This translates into CAGTSGYEQYF. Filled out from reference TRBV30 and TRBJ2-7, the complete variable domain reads SQTIHQWPATLVQPVGSPLSLECTVEGTSNPNLYWYRQAAGRGLQLLFYSVGIGQISSEVPQNLSASRPQDRQFILSSKKLLLSDSGFYLCAGTSGYEQYFGPGTRLTVT.

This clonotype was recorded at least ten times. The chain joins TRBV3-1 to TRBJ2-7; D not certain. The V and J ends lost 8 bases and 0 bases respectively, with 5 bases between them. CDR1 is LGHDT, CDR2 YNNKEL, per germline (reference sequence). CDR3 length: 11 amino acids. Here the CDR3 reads CASGNSYEQYV. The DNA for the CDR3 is TGTGCCAGCGGCAACTCCTACGAGCAGTACGTC.

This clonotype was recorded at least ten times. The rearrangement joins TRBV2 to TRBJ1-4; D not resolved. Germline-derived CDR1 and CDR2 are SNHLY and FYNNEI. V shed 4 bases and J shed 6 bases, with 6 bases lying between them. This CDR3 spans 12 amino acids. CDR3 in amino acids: CASSGADEKLFF. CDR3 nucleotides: TGTGCCAGCAGTGGGGCGGATGAAAAACTGTTTTTT.

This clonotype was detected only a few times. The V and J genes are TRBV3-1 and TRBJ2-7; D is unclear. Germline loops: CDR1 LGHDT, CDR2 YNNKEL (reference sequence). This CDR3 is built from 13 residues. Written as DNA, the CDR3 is TGTACCAGCAGCCAAGTAAGAGGCGGTGAGCAGTACGTC. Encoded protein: CTSSQVRGGEQYV.

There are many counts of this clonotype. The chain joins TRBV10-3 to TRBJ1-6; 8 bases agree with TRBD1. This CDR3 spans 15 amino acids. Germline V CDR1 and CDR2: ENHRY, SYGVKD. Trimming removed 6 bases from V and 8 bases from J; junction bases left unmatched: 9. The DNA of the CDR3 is TGTGCCATCAGAAACGGACAGGGCCGGGATTCACCCCTCCACTTT. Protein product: CAIRNGQGRDSPLHF.

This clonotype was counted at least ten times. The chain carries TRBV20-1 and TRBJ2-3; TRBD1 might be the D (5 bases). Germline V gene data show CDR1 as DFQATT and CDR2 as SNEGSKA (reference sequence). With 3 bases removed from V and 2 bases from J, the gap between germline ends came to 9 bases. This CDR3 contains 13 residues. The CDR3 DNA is TGCAGTGCTAGGGGGCCCCCCACAGATACGCAGTATTTT. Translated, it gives CSARGPPTDTQYF.

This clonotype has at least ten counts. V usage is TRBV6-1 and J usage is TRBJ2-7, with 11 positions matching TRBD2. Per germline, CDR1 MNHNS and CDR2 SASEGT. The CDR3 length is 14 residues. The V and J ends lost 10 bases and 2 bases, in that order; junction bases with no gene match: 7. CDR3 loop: CATWVAGGPYEQYF. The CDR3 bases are TGTGCCACTTGGGTAGCGGGAGGGCCCTACGAGCAGTACTTC.

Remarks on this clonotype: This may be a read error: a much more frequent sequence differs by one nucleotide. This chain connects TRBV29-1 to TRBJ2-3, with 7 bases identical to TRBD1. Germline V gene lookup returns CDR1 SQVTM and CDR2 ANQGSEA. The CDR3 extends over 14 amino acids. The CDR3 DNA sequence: TGCAGCGTTGATATCCGACAGGGTCCCGATACGCTGTATTTT. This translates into CSVDIRQGPDTLYF.

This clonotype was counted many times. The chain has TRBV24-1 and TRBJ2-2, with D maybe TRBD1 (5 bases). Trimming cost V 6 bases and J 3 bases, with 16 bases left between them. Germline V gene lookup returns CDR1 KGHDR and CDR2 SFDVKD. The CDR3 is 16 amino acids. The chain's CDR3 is CATSSTVGRYTGELFF. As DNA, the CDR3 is TGTGCCACCAGTTCCACAGTGGGGCGGTACACCGGGGAGCTGTTTTTT.

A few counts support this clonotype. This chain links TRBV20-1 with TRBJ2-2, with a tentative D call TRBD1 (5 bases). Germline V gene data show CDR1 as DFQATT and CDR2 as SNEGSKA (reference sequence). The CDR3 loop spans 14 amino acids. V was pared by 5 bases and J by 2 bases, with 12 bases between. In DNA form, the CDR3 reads TGCAGTGCTGGCAGCAGGGTAAACACCGGGGAGCTGTTTTTT. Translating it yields CSAGSRVNTGELFF.

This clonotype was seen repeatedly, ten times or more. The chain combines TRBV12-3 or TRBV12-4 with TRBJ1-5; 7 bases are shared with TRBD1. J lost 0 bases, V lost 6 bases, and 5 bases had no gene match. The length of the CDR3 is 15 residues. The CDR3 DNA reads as TGTGCCAGCAGAACCGGGACAGATAGCAATCAGCCCCAGCATTTT. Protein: CASRTGTDSNQPQHF.

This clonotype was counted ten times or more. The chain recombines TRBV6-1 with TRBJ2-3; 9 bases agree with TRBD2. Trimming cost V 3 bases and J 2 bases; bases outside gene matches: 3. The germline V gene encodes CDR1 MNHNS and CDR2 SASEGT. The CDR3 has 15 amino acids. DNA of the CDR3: TGTGCCAGCAGTGAGACTAGCGGATACACAGATACGCAGTATTTT. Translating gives CASSETSGYTDTQYF.

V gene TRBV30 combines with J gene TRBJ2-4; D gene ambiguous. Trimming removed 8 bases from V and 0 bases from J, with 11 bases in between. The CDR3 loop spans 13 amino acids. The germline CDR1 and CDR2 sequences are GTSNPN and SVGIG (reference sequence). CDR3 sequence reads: CAHRDVAKNIQYF. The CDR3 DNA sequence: TGTGCCCACAGAGATGTAGCCAAAAACATTCAGTACTTC.

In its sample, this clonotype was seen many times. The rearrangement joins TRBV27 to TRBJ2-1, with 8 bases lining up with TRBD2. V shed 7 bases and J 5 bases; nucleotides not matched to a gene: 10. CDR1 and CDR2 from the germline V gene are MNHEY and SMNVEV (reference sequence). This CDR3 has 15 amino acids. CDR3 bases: TGTGCCAGCACCCGGGGAACGGGAGGGGACAATGAGCAGTTCTTC. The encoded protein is CASTRGTGGDNEQFF.

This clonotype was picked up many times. CDR3 in amino acids: CAIRSGTNEKLFF. The CDR3 bases are TGTGCCATCCGAAGCGGTACTAATGAAAAACTGTTTTTT. The chain carries TRBV10-3 and TRBJ1-4; D is ambiguous. The ends were cut back, 8 bases at V and 2 bases at J, with 9 bases in the middle. Germline values: CDR1 ENHRY, CDR2 SYGVKD. The CDR3 sequence is 13 residues long.

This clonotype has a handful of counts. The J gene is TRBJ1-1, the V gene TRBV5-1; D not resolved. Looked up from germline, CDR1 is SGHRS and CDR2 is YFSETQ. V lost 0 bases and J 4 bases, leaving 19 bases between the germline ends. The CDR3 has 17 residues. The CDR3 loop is CASSLAGGGVKSTEAFF. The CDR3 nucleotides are TGCGCCAGCAGCTTGGCCGGCGGTGGGGTGAAGAGCACTGAAGCTTTCTTT.